This entry lists 25 T cell receptor beta chains sequenced from one sample in a study of T cell changes during pregnancy in multiple sclerosis. Libraries were prepared by immunoSEQ multiplex PCR; TCRdb keeps only in-frame clonotypes and omits some of them. The profile shows 100,000 to 150,000 clones, approximately 93% of them singletons. The sequencing here drew on peripheral blood, taken before pregnancy. The receptors originated from a female donor with multiple sclerosis, enrolled in a pregnancy study.

V usage is TRBV6-1 and J usage is TRBJ1-6; maybe TRBD1 (5 bases). The CDR3 is 15 residues long. V shed 6 bases and J shed 5 bases, with 14 bases lying between them. Germline V gene lookup returns CDR1 MNHNS and CDR2 SASEGT. The CDR3 protein is CASRGLGYNNSPLHF. CDR3 coding DNA: TGTGCCAGCAGGGGGCTGGGTTATAATAATTCACCCCTCCACTTT.

This chain connects TRBV19 to TRBJ2-5, with a tentative D call TRBD2 (5 bases). This CDR3 is 13 amino acids long. V was shortened by 6 bases and J by 1 base, with 9 bases between the two germline ends. CDR1 and CDR2 from the germline V gene are LNHDA and SQIVND (reference sequence). CDR3 region: CASSSGVQETQYF. The CDR3 DNA follows: TGTGCCAGTAGCTCCGGGGTCCAAGAGACCCAGTACTTC.

V gene TRBV7-9 combines with J gene TRBJ1-2; the D gene is possibly TRBD1 (6 bases). This CDR3 comprises 15 residues. Trimming cost V 5 bases and J 1 base, with 14 bases left between them. Per germline, CDR1 SEHNR and CDR2 FQNEAQ (reference sequence). CDR3 sequence reads: CASSGGTALNYGYTF. DNA for the CDR3: TGTGCCAGCAGCGGGGGCACAGCACTTAACTATGGCTACACCTTC.

The rearrangement links TRBV5-1 to TRBJ1-1; 9 bases are a match to TRBD1. Germline V CDR1 and CDR2: SGHRS, YFSETQ. The CDR3 sequence is 16 residues long. The V and J ends lost 4 bases and 3 bases, in that order; junction bases with no gene match: 10. This CDR3 is CASSPGTGIGDTEAFF. The CDR3 nucleotides are TGCGCCAGCAGCCCCGGGACAGGGATAGGGGACACTGAAGCTTTCTTT. Supplemented by reference TRBV5-1 and TRBJ1-1, the full variable domain reads KAGVTQTPRYLIKTRGQQVTLSCSPISGHRSVSWYQQTPGQGLQFLFEYFSETQRNKGNFPGRFSGRQFSNSRSEMNVSTLELGDSALYLCASSPGTGIGDTEAFFGQGTRLTVV.

The rearrangement joins TRBV9 to TRBJ2-1, with 8 bases matching TRBD2. Germline V CDR1 and CDR2: SGDLS, YYNGEE. V lost 4 bases and J lost 15; bases outside the gene matches: 6. CDR3 length: 11 amino acids. In nucleotides, the CDR3 is TGTGCCAGCAGCTCAACTAGCGGACTGTTCTTC. This codes for CASSSTSGLFF.

The chain is built from TRBV28 and TRBJ1-2; TRBD1 might be the D (5 bases). V was clipped by 7 bases and J by 3 bases, with 18 bases between them. The germline gives CDR1 MDHEN, CDR2 SYDVKM. This CDR3 contains 15 residues. Written as DNA, the CDR3 is TGTGCCAGCACCAACCGGGGGGGGAACCACTATGGCTACACCTTC. As protein: CASTNRGGNHYGYTF.

The chain joins TRBV11-2 to TRBJ1-2, with TRBD1 as a possible D gene (6 bases). The germline V gene has CDR1 SGHAT and CDR2 FQNNGV. The V gene lost 0 bases and the J gene lost 4 bases, with 18 bases spanning the gap. This CDR3 spans 17 amino acids. The CDR3 DNA reads as TGTGCCAGCAGCTTAGATCTTCAGGACAGCTTCACCTATGGCTACACCTTC. It is translated as CASSLDLQDSFTYGYTF.

This chain links TRBV29-1 with TRBJ2-1, with D perhaps TRBD1 (6 bases). Trimming stripped 3 bases from V and 5 bases from J, with 8 bases between. CDR3 length equals 12 residues. CDR1 is SQVTM, CDR2 ANQGSEA, per germline. The CDR3 DNA follows: TGCAGCGTTGAGAAGGGGGACAATGAGCAGTTCTTC. This codes for CSVEKGDNEQFF.

The chain is built from TRBV11-3 and TRBJ2-7; tentatively, D is TRBD2 (7 bases). The CDR3 has 13 amino acids. V shed 4 bases and J shed 7 bases, with 14 bases lying between them. Germline loops: CDR1 SGHNT, CDR2 YENEEA. The CDR3 sequence is CASSWGGTSEQYF. The DNA of the CDR3 is TGTGCCAGCAGCTGGGGGGGGACAAGTGAGCAGTACTTC.

V gene TRBV2 combines with J gene TRBJ1-2, with 11 positions matching TRBD1. In germline, CDR1 is SNHLY, CDR2 FYNNEI. The CDR3 runs 14 residues. After removal of 5 bases from V and 10 bases from J, the junction contained 9 bases not matched to a gene. The CDR3 loop reads CASSLGQGESSYTF. The CDR3 bases are TGTGCCAGCAGTCTGGGACAGGGGGAGTCTTCCTACACCTTC.

This chain links TRBV5-6 with TRBJ2-7, with D perhaps TRBD1 (6 bases). Per germline, CDR1 SGHDT and CDR2 YYEEEE. The V gene lost 2 bases and the J gene lost 2 bases, with 8 bases spanning the gap. This CDR3 has 13 residues. CDR3 amino acids: CASSFGTTYEQYF. The CDR3 DNA follows: TGTGCCAGCAGCTTTGGGACAACCTACGAGCAGTACTTC.

V and J are TRBV6-1 and TRBJ2-7; tentatively, D is TRBD1 (6 bases). The germline CDR1 and CDR2 sequences are MNHNS and SASEGT. The CDR3 is 14 residues long. V lost 4 bases and J lost 2, with 12 bases in between. CDR3 sequence reads: CASSVRGETYEQYF. The CDR3 DNA reads TGTGCCAGCAGTGTCAGGGGCGAAACCTACGAGCAGTACTTC.

The chain is built from TRBV9 and TRBJ2-1; D is possibly TRBD2 (5 bases). CDR3 length: 14 amino acids. Germline V gene sequence: CDR1 SGDLS, CDR2 YYNGEE. Trimming left V 1 base short and J 4 bases short, with 9 bases between. CDR3 sequence reads: CASSVRWEYNEQFF. Here the CDR3 DNA reads TGTGCCAGCAGCGTACGTTGGGAGTACAATGAGCAGTTCTTC.

The chain carries TRBV5-4 and TRBJ2-2; 7 nucleotides match TRBD1. The V gene end was trimmed by 4 bases and the J gene end by 1 base; junction bases not matched to a gene: 1. CDR3 length: 14 amino acids. Germline CDR1 is SGHNT and CDR2 is YYREEE (reference sequence). The CDR3 is CASSRDRNTGELFF. The CDR3 bases are TGTGCCAGCAGCCGGGACAGGAACACCGGGGAGCTGTTTTTT.

The chain carries TRBV28 and TRBJ2-2; 8 nucleotides line up with TRBD1. Trimming removed 3 bases from V and 0 bases from J; junction bases left unmatched: 3. The CDR3 is 16 amino acids. The germline V gene encodes CDR1 MDHEN and CDR2 SYDVKM. The CDR3 sequence: CASSFGQGSNTGELFF. Here the CDR3 DNA reads TGTGCCAGCAGTTTCGGACAGGGATCGAACACCGGGGAGCTGTTTTTT.

The chain is built from TRBV18 and TRBJ2-7, with a weak D call TRBD1 (5 bases). The CDR3 is made up of 15 amino acids. Germline V lookup: CDR1 KGHSH, CDR2 LQKENI. Trimming pared 0 bases from V and 3 bases from J, leaving 12 bases between. The CDR3 loop reads CASSPPSRALYEQYF. As DNA, the CDR3 is TGTGCCAGCTCACCACCGAGCAGGGCCCTCTACGAGCAGTACTTC.

V and J are TRBV25-1 and TRBJ1-6; TRBD1 is a possible D gene (6 bases). The CDR3 consists of 15 residues. Trimming left V 5 bases short and J 0 bases short, with 8 bases between. Germline V gene sequence: CDR1 MGHDK, CDR2 SYGVNS. The CDR3 DNA follows: TGTGCCAGCAGTCGACAGGCCTCCTATAATTCACCCCTCCACTTT. Its translation is CASSRQASYNSPLHF.

This clone was picked up one time. The chain is built from TRBV5-1 and TRBJ2-3; D not resolved. V dropped 2 bases and J dropped 3 bases, with 19 bases sitting between them. The CDR3 runs 17 residues. CDR1 and CDR2 from the germline V gene are SGHRS and YFSETQ. The chain's CDR3 is CASSFLMSSPRTDTQYF. The CDR3, as DNA: TGCGCCAGCAGCTTTTTAATGAGCTCGCCGCGAACAGATACGCAGTATTTT.

The chain uses TRBV6-4 and TRBJ2-1; 8 positions agree with TRBD1. Trimming took 0 bases from V and 3 from J; bases not matched to a gene: 1. Germline CDR1 and CDR2: MRHNA and SNTAGT. This CDR3 is 15 amino acids long. CDR3 residues: CASSDSTGGYNEQFF. The DNA of the CDR3 is TGTGCCAGCAGTGACTCTACAGGGGGCTACAATGAGCAGTTCTTC.

The CDR3 DNA reads as TGTGCCAGCAGCGTAGCCCAATATAATTCACCCCTCCACTTT. Its protein is CASSVAQYNSPLHF. This chain joins TRBV9 and TRBJ1-6; D is undetermined. Germline values: CDR1 SGDLS, CDR2 YYNGEE. The CDR3 is 14 amino acids. V lost 0 bases to trimming and J lost 4 bases, with 5 bases between them.

The J gene is TRBJ2-5, the V gene TRBV2; 7 bases align to TRBD2. Losses at the gene ends were 2 bases for V and 7 bases for J; bases not matched to a gene: 7. The CDR3 is 14 amino acids. Germline lookup yields CDR1 SNHLY and CDR2 FYNNEI. CDR3 in DNA: TGTGCCAGCAGTGAAAACGAGGGGAGGGGGACCCAGTACTTC. This gives the protein CASSENEGRGTQYF.

V usage is TRBV7-9 and J usage is TRBJ2-2; TRBD2 matches 10 bases. The CDR3 contains 15 residues. Germline assignment: CDR1 SEHNR and CDR2 FQNEAQ (reference sequence). The junction had 3 bases not matched to a gene; V was cut back by 5 bases and J by 3 bases. Here the CDR3 reads CASSPSGSYTGELFF. Here the CDR3 DNA reads TGTGCCAGCAGCCCTAGCGGGAGTTACACCGGGGAGCTGTTTTTT.

The chain combines TRBV29-1 with TRBJ1-1; TRBD1 might be the D (5 bases). The germline V gene encodes CDR1 SQVTM and CDR2 ANQGSEA. CDR3 length: 12 amino acids. The V end lost 3 bases, the J end lost 4 bases, and 9 bases lay between the germline ends. CDR3: CSVETGGTEAFF. CDR3 DNA: TGCAGCGTTGAGACGGGGGGCACTGAAGCTTTCTTT.

The chain joins TRBV28 to TRBJ1-1, with unresolved D. V gave up 3 bases and J gave up 4 bases, with 9 bases separating them. Germline CDR1 is MDHEN and CDR2 is SYDVKM. The length of the CDR3 is 13 residues. CDR3 sequence: CASSFSGRTEAFF. The CDR3 bases are TGTGCCAGCAGTTTCTCAGGTCGCACTGAAGCTTTCTTT.

The V call is TRBV28, the J call TRBJ1-1; D ambiguous. In germline, CDR1 is MDHEN, CDR2 SYDVKM. The CDR3 spans 12 residues. The V end lost 6 bases, the J end lost 0 bases, and 5 bases lay between the germline ends. This CDR3 is CASSQMNTEAFF. As DNA, the CDR3 is TGTGCCAGCAGCCAGATGAACACTGAAGCTTTCTTT.